Following are 17 T cell receptor beta chains from one sample sequenced in a study of blood T cell repertoires in COVID-19. Method: immunoSEQ multiplex PCR; TCRdb's copy keeps in-frame clones and lacks some. This sample has around 270,000 clones, with approximately 86% found just once. The sequenced material came from peripheral blood. Every receptor here comes from a woman aged 55-69 years with COVID-19, enrolled during active disease.

Turning to this clone: Other DNA variants within this sample encode the same CDR3. The rearrangement links TRBV9 to TRBJ1-2; tentative D call: TRBD1 (5 bases). The germline V and J ends were trimmed by 0 bases and 4 bases, with 7 bases remaining between them. This CDR3 is built from 13 residues. Germline CDR1 SGDLS, CDR2 YYNGEE. CDR3 bases: TGTGCCAGCAGCGTAGGCCAGGGCTATGGCTACACCTTC. It translates to CASSVGQGYGYTF.

The V and J genes are TRBV27 and TRBJ1-1; TRBD1 matches at 8 bases. CDR3 length: 14 amino acids. In germline, CDR1 is MNHEY, CDR2 SMNVEV (reference sequence). The ends lost 6 bases at V and 5 bases at J; junction bases unmatched: 8. Here the CDR3 DNA reads TGTGCCAGCAGCCCACAGGGGGAGGGGACTGAAGCTTTCTTT. Its translation: CASSPQGEGTEAFF.

The rearrangement uses TRBV6-6 and TRBJ2-5, with TRBD2 as a possible D gene (5 bases). V lost 4 bases and J 10 bases, leaving 16 bases between the germline ends. CDR3 size: 13 residues. CDR1 and CDR2 (germline): MNHNY, SVGAGI (reference sequence). The CDR3 DNA follows: TGTGCCAGCAGTTCCAAATCGAGGGCTAGCCAGTACTTC. It specifies CASSSKSRASQYF.

The chain has TRBV6-5 and TRBJ1-6; D is ambiguous. Between the trimmed V and J ends, which lost 8 bases and 8 bases, there was a span of 13 bases. This CDR3 has 13 residues. CDR1 is MNHEY and CDR2 is SVGAGI in the germline V gene. The CDR3 DNA reads as TGTGCCAGCGAGCCGAGGAGGGATTCACCCCTCCACTTT. This codes for CASEPRRDSPLHF.

V usage is TRBV5-1 and J usage is TRBJ2-1, with 10 bases that match TRBD2. Germline V gene sequence: CDR1 SGHRS, CDR2 YFSETQ. V lost 2 bases, J lost 4 bases, and 3 bases stayed unmatched. CDR3 length equals 15 residues. The CDR3 DNA follows: TGCGCCAGCAGCTTCTCTAGCGGGAGATACAATGAGCAGTTCTTC. It encodes CASSFSSGRYNEQFF.

The V and J genes are TRBV24-1 and TRBJ2-5; TRBD2 matches 8 bases. CDR1 KGHDR and CDR2 SFDVKD come from the germline V gene. CDR3 length: 17 amino acids. J gave up 2 bases and V 3 bases, and 10 bases lay outside the gene matches. CDR3 residues: CATSDPNSGSFQETQYF. CDR3 nucleotides: TGTGCCACCAGTGATCCGAACAGCGGGAGTTTTCAAGAGACCCAGTACTTC.

The chain recombines TRBV9 with TRBJ1-1; D is perhaps TRBD1 (6 bases). The germline V and J ends were trimmed by 4 bases and 0 bases, with 10 bases remaining between them. The CDR3 is 14 amino acids. Germline V gene data show CDR1 as SGDLS and CDR2 as YYNGEE. CDR3: CASSSTGLNTEAFF. CDR3 DNA sequence: TGTGCCAGCAGCTCGACAGGACTGAACACTGAAGCTTTCTTT.

CDR3 nucleotide sequence: TGTGCCTGGAGTGTAGGGTTAGGGAGTTCCTATGGCTACACCTTC. It encodes CAWSVGLGSSYGYTF. The chain joins TRBV30 to TRBJ1-2; D not certain. The CDR3 has 15 amino acids. V was clipped by 0 bases and J by 4 bases, with 15 bases between them. In germline, CDR1 is GTSNPN, CDR2 SVGIG (reference sequence).

This chain links TRBV5-1 with TRBJ1-4, with D possibly being TRBD1 (5 bases). Trimming left V 0 bases short and J 3 bases short, with 9 bases between. The CDR3 spans 15 residues. CDR1 and CDR2 (germline): SGHRS, YFSETQ. CDR3 DNA: TGCGCCAGCAGCTTGGGACAGATACCTAATGAAAAACTGTTTTTT. It specifies CASSLGQIPNEKLFF.

The J gene is TRBJ2-7, the V gene TRBV5-1; 8 bases fit TRBD2. Germline trimming cut 0 bases from V and 6 bases from J; bases unmatched to any gene: 2. CDR1 and CDR2 (germline): SGHRS, YFSETQ. CDR3 length equals 13 residues. CDR3: CASSLARGGEQYF. The CDR3, as DNA: TGCGCCAGCAGCTTGGCCCGGGGGGGCGAGCAGTACTTC.

V and J are TRBV11-3 and TRBJ2-2; TRBD2 might be the D (6 bases). With 2 bases removed from V and 1 base from J, the gap between germline ends came to 8 bases. The CDR3 runs to 15 residues. Germline V lookup: CDR1 SGHNT, CDR2 YENEEA. Here the CDR3 reads CASSLFGGNTGELFF. The CDR3 DNA reads as TGTGCCAGCAGCTTATTCGGGGGGAACACCGGGGAGCTGTTTTTT.

As DNA, the CDR3 is TGCAGCGTCGCACAGGGAGTAGCTTTCTTT. Encoded protein: CSVAQGVAFF. The genes are TRBV29-1 and TRBJ1-1; D possibly corresponds to TRBD1 (6 bases). Germline CDR1 and CDR2: SQVTM and ANQGSEA. The CDR3 covers 10 residues. V was clipped by 6 bases and J by 10 bases, with 12 bases between them. Filled out from reference TRBV29-1 and TRBJ1-1, the complete variable domain reads SAVISQKPSRDICQRGTSLTIQCQVDSQVTMMFWYRQQPGQSLTLIATANQGSEATYESGFVIDKFPISRPNLTFSTLTVSNMSPEDSSIYLCSVAQGVAFFGQGTRLTVV.

The chain employs TRBV5-1 and TRBJ1-1, with D possibly TRBD1 on 6 matching bases. Germline V gene data show CDR1 as SGHRS and CDR2 as YFSETQ. V lost 0 bases, J lost 4 bases, and 19 bases lay in between. CDR3 length equals 17 residues. For the CDR3, the DNA is TGCGCCAGCAGCTTGGCCGCAGGGGCCCTGAGAAGCACTGAAGCTTTCTTT. This encodes CASSLAAGALRSTEAFF.

The chain recombines TRBV6-5 with TRBJ1-5, with TRBD1 matching 8 bases. The germline V gene encodes CDR1 MNHEY and CDR2 SVGAGI. The length of the CDR3 is 14 residues. The ends lost 5 bases at V and 2 bases at J; junction bases unmatched: 2. The CDR3 region has the DNA TGTGCCAGCAGTAAGACAGGGGGCAATCAGCCCCAGCATTTT. This sequence encodes CASSKTGGNQPQHF.

This chain connects TRBV14 to TRBJ2-5; a weak D match, TRBD2 (6 bases). This CDR3 has 17 residues. In germline, CDR1 is SGHDN, CDR2 FVKESK. The germline V and J ends were trimmed by 1 base and 5 bases, with 20 bases remaining between them. Here the CDR3 reads CASSQVGAGGPEETQYF. CDR3 bases: TGTGCCAGCAGCCAAGTAGGAGCCGGGGGTCCTGAGGAGACCCAGTACTTC.

The V call is TRBV28, the J call TRBJ2-7; 7 bases align to TRBD1. Germline-derived CDR1 and CDR2 are MDHEN and SYDVKM. V was pared by 2 bases and J by 5 bases, with 9 bases of the junction left unmatched. The CDR3 loop spans 15 amino acids. CDR3 coding DNA: TGTGCCAGCAGTTTACCAAGAGGGGGCGGAGACGAGCAGTACTTC. Protein: CASSLPRGGGDEQYF.

The chain combines TRBV7-9 with TRBJ2-1; D is possibly TRBD2 (6 bases). V was clipped by 2 bases and J by 6 bases, with 20 bases between them. CDR3 length: 17 residues. The germline V gene encodes CDR1 SEHNR and CDR2 FQNEAQ (reference sequence). The CDR3 DNA is TGTGCCAGCAGCTTACCAACCCCAGGGAGGAACCTCAATGAGCAGTTCTTC. Protein product: CASSLPTPGRNLNEQFF.